The entry below describes one TCR beta chain. This specimen comes from a study of blood T cell repertoires in COVID-19. Study-level information: Samples came from the United States, Italy and Spain, spanning acute and convalescent COVID-19.

With 3 bases removed from V and 1 base from J, the gap between germline ends came to 6 bases. The CDR3 extends over 13 amino acids. Germline V CDR1 and CDR2: SEHNR, FQNEAQ (reference sequence). TCRdb keeps only in-frame clones here, not all; method: immunoSEQ multiplex PCR. The sample includes 150,000 to 200,000 clones, around 80% of them seen just once. The sample comprised PBMCs or T cells enriched from blood (not recorded which). This receptor was identified in a man between 65 and 85 years old who had been exposed to COVID-19. This chain uses TRBV7-9 with TRBJ1-1; D is unresolved. The CDR3 loop is CASSFSGNTEAFF. DNA for the CDR3: TGTGCCAGCAGCTTTTCCGGGAACACTGAAGCTTTCTTT.